The source of this T cell receptor beta chain is a study of a mutant IDH1 vaccine in newly diagnosed glioma. In the study overall: Onset of vaccination occurred 4-6 weeks following radiotherapy alone, or with temozolomide cycles. Of the patients given treatment, around 62% were male and about 38% were female, and a mean age of around 41 years was recorded.

Documented time point: week 47, end of study. Vaccination comprised doses that each held 300 ug of mutant IDH1 20-mer peptide, plus topical imiquimod. The patients were given eight vaccinations, one each in weeks 1, 3, 5, 7, 11, 15, 19 and 23. Regarding this clone: Antigen unknown.

TCRdb's copy holds only in-frame clones and misses some; the assay was immunoSEQ multiplex PCR. Of under 60,000 clones listed, less than 85% are singletons. Trimming stripped 1 base from V and 10 bases from J, with 14 bases between. CDR1 LGHNA and CDR2 YSLEER come from the germline V gene. This CDR3 contains 14 residues. The TCR was taken from a woman aged 40 to 50 with glioma. Some clones in this sample may be carry-over from other donors' samples. Sequencing was performed on PBMCs, taken from a glioma patient whose treatment included an IDH1 peptide vaccine. The V gene is TRBV4-3, the J gene TRBJ2-1, with D possibly being TRBD2 (5 bases). CDR3 amino acids: CASSQGPPVAEQFF. The CDR3 DNA reads as TGCGCCAGCAGCCAAGGCCCCCCCGTAGCGGAGCAGTTCTTC.